These 26 T cell receptor beta chains were sequenced from one sample in a study of identical twins. One entry per CDR3 protein results from TCRdb running MiXCR on the 5' RACE reads. The sample lists approximately 190,000 distinct CDR3 sequences; approximately 15% were seen once. The same data also went into a second study, on T cells expressing NK-cell markers.

What was sequenced was CD8+ T cells sorted from blood. These receptor sequences come from a woman aged 18-29 years in good health.

V and J are TRBV6-1 and TRBJ2-7; the D call may be TRBD1 or TRBD2 (5 bases each). The CDR3 is made up of 13 amino acids. V was trimmed by 4 bases and J by 7 bases, leaving 14 bases between them. Per the germline V gene, CDR1 is MNHNS and CDR2 is SASEGT. As DNA, the CDR3 is TGTGCCAGCAGTGGTCTGGGGGTGGGGGAGCAGTACTTC. Amino acid sequence: CASSGLGVGEQYF.

This clonotype occurred many times. An end of the junction differs from the germline gene, which may be a read error. The chain has TRBV5-1 and TRBJ2-1, with 9 bases that match TRBD2. The CDR3 loop spans 16 amino acids. In germline, CDR1 is SGHRS, CDR2 YFSETQ. This CDR3 reads CASSLGLAGLYNEQFF. The CDR3 bases are TGTGCCAGCAGCTTGGGTCTAGCGGGGCTATACAATGAGCAGTTCTTC.

V and J are TRBV5-1 and TRBJ1-1; TRBD1 agrees at 9 bases. Trimming at V came to 0 bases and at J to 1 base, leaving 4 bases not matched to a gene. The germline V gene has CDR1 SGHRS and CDR2 YFSETQ. The CDR3 sequence is 16 residues long. The CDR3 region has the DNA TGCGCCAGCAGCTTGGAACAGGGGGCTGGGAACACTGAAGCTTTCTTT. Its translation is CASSLEQGAGNTEAFF.

This clonotype was observed a few times. The J gene is TRBJ2-1, the V gene TRBV29-1; TRBD1 or TRBD2 may be the D gene (5 bases each). The ends were cut back, 0 bases at V and 9 bases at J, with 24 bases in the middle. This CDR3 comprises 17 residues. Germline CDR1 is SQVTM and CDR2 is ANQGSEA. CDR3 residues: CSVEDPTRQGPLGEQFF. In DNA, the CDR3 is TGCAGCGTTGAAGACCCCACCCGGCAGGGACCCCTCGGTGAGCAGTTCTTC.

CDR3 DNA: TGCAGTGCTAGATGGTTCAATGAGCAGTTCTTC. Translated: CSARWFNEQFF. The chain joins TRBV20-1 to TRBJ2-1; no reliable D call. In germline, CDR1 is DFQATT, CDR2 SNEGSKA (reference sequence). With 2 bases removed from V and 6 bases from J, the gap between germline ends came to 5 bases. CDR3 length: 11 amino acids.

There are a few counts of this clonotype. V gene TRBV29-1 combines with J gene TRBJ2-7, with 7 nucleotides matching TRBD2. Germline V gene lookup returns CDR1 SQVTM and CDR2 ANQGSEA. V lost 1 base and J lost 2; bases outside the gene matches: 2. There are 13 residues in the CDR3. CDR3 sequence (DNA): TGCAGCGTTGAAGGCCTAGCGGCCTACGAGCAGTACTTC. Protein product: CSVEGLAAYEQYF.

This clonotype has more than one count but fewer than ten. V gene TRBV29-1 combines with J gene TRBJ2-4; 12 nucleotides align to TRBD2. Germline CDR1 is SQVTM and CDR2 is ANQGSEA. CDR3 length: 17 amino acids. V trimming: 2 bases; J trimming: 8 bases; junction bases outside the gene matches: 13. The CDR3 sequence is CSVETLASGGAGDIQYF. For the CDR3, the DNA is TGCAGCGTTGAAACACTCGCTAGCGGGGGGGCGGGAGACATTCAGTACTTC.

In this sample, this clonotype turned up a few times. This chain uses TRBV12-3 or TRBV12-4 with TRBJ2-5; possibly TRBD2 for D (6 bases). The CDR3 is made up of 13 amino acids. Trimming took 6 bases from V and 3 from J, leaving 11 bases between them. The DNA for the CDR3 is TGTGCCAGCAGGGGGGGACCGGAAGAGACCCAGTACTTC. Its translation is CASRGGPEETQYF.

This chain uses TRBV6-1 with TRBJ2-1; 7 positions match TRBD2. Trimming at V came to 7 bases and at J to 6 bases, leaving 15 bases not matched to a gene. CDR3 length: 16 residues. Germline CDR1 is MNHNS and CDR2 is SASEGT. This chain's CDR3 is CASKRGRGALSNEQFF. The DNA for the CDR3 is TGTGCCAGCAAGCGCGGGAGAGGGGCTTTGAGCAATGAGCAGTTCTTC.

This clonotype was observed many times. The chain links TRBV10-3 to TRBJ1-2; tentatively, D is TRBD1 (6 bases). The germline V and J ends were trimmed by 8 bases and 7 bases, with 14 bases remaining between them. The CDR3 runs to 12 residues. The germline gives CDR1 ENHRY, CDR2 SYGVKD. Here the CDR3 reads CAIRVTGAGYTF. The CDR3 bases are TGTGCCATCCGGGTGACAGGAGCTGGCTACACCTTC.

This clonotype was counted a few times. The chain combines TRBV15 with TRBJ2-1; 10 bases align to TRBD2. Germline V gene sequence: CDR1 LNHNV, CDR2 YYDKDF (reference sequence). This CDR3 has 17 amino acids. With V trimmed by 1 base and J by 4 bases, 7 bases remained unmatched. The CDR3 DNA reads TGTGCCACCAGCAGAGTGGGTAGCGGGGGGTCTTACAATGAGCAGTTCTTC. It specifies CATSRVGSGGSYNEQFF.

This clonotype was counted a few times. The CDR3 region is CASSFSLTGALETQYF. The CDR3 DNA is TGCGCCAGCAGCTTTTCCTTGACAGGTGCCCTAGAGACCCAGTACTTC. The genes are TRBV5-1 and TRBJ2-5; TRBD1 is a possible D gene (6 bases). V dropped 2 bases and J dropped 4 bases, with 18 bases sitting between them. Germline-derived CDR1 and CDR2 are SGHRS and YFSETQ. The CDR3 extends over 16 amino acids.

The chain employs TRBV2 and TRBJ2-7; 8 positions match TRBD1. Per germline, CDR1 SNHLY and CDR2 FYNNEI. The CDR3 loop spans 13 amino acids. V trimming: 8 bases; J trimming: 6 bases; junction bases outside the gene matches: 9. CDR3 region: CASLTGGGSEQYF. The CDR3 coding sequence is TGTGCCAGCCTTACAGGGGGTGGCAGCGAGCAGTACTTC.

This clonotype was detected ten times or more. The rearrangement joins TRBV6-2 or TRBV6-3 to TRBJ1-5, with TRBD1 identical over 7 bases. Trimming cost V 5 bases and J 6 bases; bases outside gene matches: 7. CDR3 length equals 14 residues. The V gene's germline CDR1 is MNHEY and CDR2 SVGEGT. CDR3 bases: TGTGCCAGCAGTATGACAGGGAGAACTCAGCCCCAGCATTTT. Its protein product is CASSMTGRTQPQHF.

The V call is TRBV4-3, the J call TRBJ2-7, with TRBD1 identical over 7 bases. CDR1 is LGHNA and CDR2 is YSLEER in the germline V gene. The CDR3 runs to 15 residues. After removal of 4 bases from V and 2 bases from J, the junction contained 8 bases not matched to a gene. The DNA for the CDR3 is TGCGCCAGCAGCCTAGAACCCACAGGGGCCTACGAGCAGTACTTC. It encodes CASSLEPTGAYEQYF.

This clonotype was seen a few times. The V gene is TRBV6-1, the J gene TRBJ2-5, with D possibly being TRBD1 or TRBD2 (5 bases each). This CDR3 contains 14 residues. Per germline, CDR1 MNHNS and CDR2 SASEGT. The V end lost 8 bases, the J end lost 5 bases, and 18 bases lay between the germline ends. CDR3 amino acids: CASPAYGAGETQYF. The CDR3 nucleotides are TGTGCCAGCCCTGCCTACGGGGCGGGCGAGACCCAGTACTTC.

The chain uses TRBV11-2 and TRBJ2-7, with TRBD2 matching 8 bases. V gave up 3 bases and J gave up 3 bases; unmatched junction bases: 7. This CDR3 comprises 15 residues. CDR1 and CDR2 from the germline V gene are SGHAT and FQNNGV. The CDR3 is CASSFASGPLYEQYF. CDR3 DNA: TGTGCCAGCAGCTTCGCTAGCGGGCCTCTCTACGAGCAGTACTTC.

V gene TRBV20-1 combines with J gene TRBJ2-6, with a possible D match to TRBD2 (5 bases). The length of the CDR3 is 14 residues. Germline V gene data show CDR1 as DFQATT and CDR2 as SNEGSKA (reference sequence). V dropped 4 bases and J dropped 3 bases, with 10 bases sitting between them. CDR3 nucleotide sequence: TGCAGTGCTACCGACTACGATGGGGCCAACGTCCTGACTTTC. Translating it yields CSATDYDGANVLTF.

The table lists this clonotype with a few counts. The rearrangement links TRBV9 to TRBJ2-2; D is unresolved. The CDR3 runs 13 residues. V lost 3 bases and J 6 bases, leaving 9 bases between the germline ends. The germline CDR1 and CDR2 sequences are SGDLS and YYNGEE. The CDR3 sequence: CASSGPGAGELFF. In DNA form, the CDR3 reads TGTGCCAGCAGCGGTCCAGGCGCCGGGGAGCTGTTTTTT.

This sequence joins TRBV12-3 or TRBV12-4 and TRBJ2-2; D is unclear. The V end lost 3 bases, the J end lost 5 bases, and 7 bases lay between the germline ends. The CDR3 has 13 residues. The CDR3 sequence: CASSFPWTGELFF. CDR3 DNA sequence: TGTGCCAGCAGTTTCCCTTGGACCGGGGAGCTGTTTTTT.

This chain's CDR3 is CASSGQGGNYGYTF. The CDR3 DNA reads as TGTGCCAGCAGCGGGCAGGGAGGTAACTATGGCTACACCTTC. The V gene is TRBV9, the J gene TRBJ1-2; tentative D call: TRBD1 (5 bases). Germline CDR1 is SGDLS and CDR2 is YYNGEE. This CDR3 is built from 14 residues. Between the trimmed V and J ends, which lost 3 bases and 1 base, there was a span of 10 bases.

The chain carries TRBV7-2 and TRBJ2-1, with 12 bases lining up with TRBD2. Trimming cost V 3 bases and J 6 bases; bases outside gene matches: 3. The germline gives CDR1 SGHTA, CDR2 FQGNSA. The CDR3 covers 15 residues. CDR3 amino acids: CASSFLAGGINEQFF. In nucleotides, the CDR3 is TGTGCCAGCAGCTTTCTAGCGGGGGGGATCAATGAGCAGTTCTTC.

This clonotype occurred a few times. V gene TRBV27 combines with J gene TRBJ2-1; no definite D call. V was trimmed by 2 bases and J by 7 bases, leaving 9 bases between them. The CDR3 runs to 13 residues. Germline V lookup: CDR1 MNHEY, CDR2 SMNVEV (reference sequence). The CDR3 loop reads CASSLILRNEQFF. The DNA for the CDR3 is TGTGCCAGCAGTTTAATCCTTAGGAATGAGCAGTTCTTC.

This chain joins TRBV27 and TRBJ2-7; the D gene is possibly TRBD1 (6 bases). This CDR3 is 15 amino acids long. V was trimmed by 4 bases and J by 2 bases, leaving 15 bases between them. Germline-derived CDR1 and CDR2 are MNHEY and SMNVEV (reference sequence). The DNA for the CDR3 is TGTGCCAGCAGTTCCCACACAGGGATACCCTACGAGCAGTACTTC. Its translation is CASSSHTGIPYEQYF.

This clonotype was counted only a few times. This sequence joins TRBV12-3 or TRBV12-4 and TRBJ2-2; D gene uncertain. The ends were cut back, 6 bases at V and 5 bases at J, with 10 bases in the middle. The CDR3 has 13 residues. DNA for the CDR3: TGTGCCAGCAGCGGCTTTGGGACCGGGGAGCTGTTTTTT. It codes for CASSGFGTGELFF.

The table lists this clonotype with a few counts. The rearrangement joins TRBV27 to TRBJ1-6, with D tentatively TRBD1 (5 bases). There are 14 residues in the CDR3. Trimming took off 2 bases at V and 12 bases at J, with 14 bases between the two ends. The germline V gene has CDR1 MNHEY and CDR2 SMNVEV (reference sequence). The DNA for the CDR3 is TGTGCCAGCAGTTTAAGGGGCCTAATTCAACCCCTCCACTTT. This encodes CASSLRGLIQPLHF.